This T cell receptor beta chain was recorded in a study of T cell responses to AZD1222 COVID-19 vaccine. CDR1 is SGHTA and CDR2 is FQGNSA in the germline V gene. Trimming took 2 bases from V and 4 from J, leaving 12 bases between them. The CDR3 length is 16 residues. The method was immunoSEQ multiplex PCR; TCRdb's version includes in-frame clones alone and lacks a portion of them. The sample carries about 130,000 clones, approximately 90% recorded once. The sequence was obtained from an adult in good health. The chain recombines TRBV7-2 with TRBJ1-6, with a possible D match to TRBD1 (5 bases). Material: peripheral blood, obtained on day 0 of AZD1222 vaccination. CDR3 protein: CASSLRGTQYNSPLHF. The CDR3 DNA reads as TGTGCCAGCAGCTTACGCGGGACGCAGTATAATTCACCCCTCCACTTT.